This T cell receptor beta chain emerged from a study of T cell responses to AZD1222 COVID-19 vaccine. This clone came up a few times. Antigen: not known. Notes on the study in general: Spike-specific TCR depth and breadth grew after two AZD1222 doses.

Clones were sequenced by immunoSEQ multiplex PCR, and TCRdb holds only the in-frame ones, with some missing. The sample lists 150,000 to 200,000 clones; 85% to 95% were seen once. The CDR3 sequence is 15 residues long. Germline values: CDR1 SNHLY, CDR2 FYNNEI. V lost 6 bases and J 3 bases, leaving 15 bases between the germline ends. J is TRBJ2-4 and V is TRBV2; D tentatively fits TRBD1 or TRBD2 (6 bases each). The sequences come from peripheral blood, collected on day 0 of AZD1222 vaccination. The receptor's source is an adult in good health. The CDR3 is CASSPLEGDKNIQYF. DNA of the CDR3: TGTGCCAGCAGCCCCCTGGAGGGGGACAAAAACATTCAGTACTTC. Variable domain in full (rest from reference TRBV2 and TRBJ2-4): EPEVTQTPSHQVTQMGQEVILRCVPISNHLYFYWYRQILGQKVEFLVSFYNNEISEKSEIFDDQFSVERPDGSNFTLKIRSTKLEDSAMYFCASSPLEGDKNIQYFGAGTRLSVL.